These T cell receptor beta chains were read from a single sample in a study of cytomegalovirus exposure and HLA in healthy donors. Measured with immunoSEQ multiplex PCR; TCRdb has only the in-frame clones, and not every one. The table records about 68,000 clones, roughly 96% of them present only once. Sample: PBMCs. Source of these receptors: a man aged 18 to 29 in good health and CMV-seronegative. CDR3s include the opening cysteine and the closing phenylalanine or tryptophan. The D gene is left open where the match is weak.

j_gene	v_gene	d_gene	CDR3nt	CDR3aa
TRBJ1-1	TRBV30	NA	TGTGCCTGGGAGACAGCCTCCAACACTGAAGCTTTCTTT	CAWETASNTEAFF
TRBJ2-7	TRBV7-2	TRBD1	TGTGCCAGCAGCTTAGCACCCGGGACAGGTTCCTACGAGCAGTACTTC	CASSLAPGTGSYEQYF
TRBJ1-1	TRBV7-6	TRBD1	TGTGCCAGCAGCTTAGGGGCAGGGGGAACTGAAGCTTTCTTT	CASSLGAGGTEAFF
TRBJ1-1	TRBV6-6	NA	TGTGCCAGCAGTGACGGTCGCGGCACTGAAGCTTTCTTT	CASSDGRGTEAFF
TRBJ1-1	TRBV9	NA	TGTGCCAGCAGCGTAGGTGGAGTTTCGAACACTGAAGCTTTCTTT	CASSVGGVSNTEAFF
TRBJ2-5	TRBV6-5	NA	TGTGCCAGCAGCCCCCTCGGGGGACAAGAGACCCAGTACTTC	CASSPLGGQETQYF
TRBJ2-6	TRBV6-1	NA	TGTGCCACCAAGAGTTCTGGGGCCAACGTCCTGACTTTC	CATKSSGANVLTF
TRBJ1-4	TRBV28	NA	TGTGCCAGCAGTTTATTCGGTGCAACTAATGAAAAACTGTTTTTT	CASSLFGATNEKLFF
TRBJ1-1	TRBV18	NA	TGTGCCAGCTCGCTTGCTAATGATGAAGCTTTCTTT	CASSLANDEAFF
TRBJ1-5	TRBV4-1	TRBD1	TGCGCCAGCAGCCAAAGGACAGGGGGAAATCAGCCCCAGCATTTT	CASSQRTGGNQPQHF
TRBJ2-6	TRBV9	TRBD1	TGTGCCAGCAGCGTAGCTAGGGACAGGGCAGGCTCTGGGGCCAACGTCCTGACTTTC	CASSVARDRAGSGANVLTF
TRBJ2-2	TRBV14	NA	TGTGCCAGCAGCCAACGACACACGAACACCGGGGAGCTGTTTTTT	CASSQRHTNTGELFF
TRBJ2-2	TRBV9	NA	TGTGCCAGCAGCGTTTCGGGACTCACGAACACCGGGGAGCTGTTTTTT	CASSVSGLTNTGELFF
TRBJ1-6	TRBV5-1	TRBD1	TGCGCCAGCAGCCCAAGGACAGGGGATTCACCCCTCCACTTT	CASSPRTGDSPLHF
TRBJ2-7	TRBV27	NA	TGTGCCAGCAGGCCCCATAAACAGGGCTACGAGCAGTACTTC	CASRPHKQGYEQYF